A selection of T cell receptor beta chains follows, all from one sample in a study of cytomegalovirus exposure and HLA in healthy donors. The data were produced by immunoSEQ multiplex PCR, yet TCRdb's version contains in-frame clones alone and is incomplete. The profile shows about 120,000 clones, 75% to 90% of them singletons. The sample consisted of PBMCs. The receptors were sampled from a man younger than 45 in good health and CMV-seronegative. Each CDR3 is given with its conserved first and last residue. The D gene is left open where the match is weak. Rows give clone size only sometimes, using once, few, many, or a class for an expanded clone.

>TRBJ1-2|TRBV2|.|.
CASTGGYGYTF
TGTGCCAGCACGGGGGGCTATGGCTACACCTTC
>TRBJ1-2|TRBV14|TRBD1|.
CASSQGSPGQGDYGYTF
TGTGCCAGCAGCCAAGGGTCCCCGGGACAGGGGGACTATGGCTACACCTTC
>TRBJ1-5|TRBV10-3|TRBD1|.
CAIRSDRVLGNQPQHF
TGTGCCATCAGATCGGACAGGGTTTTGGGCAATCAGCCCCAGCATTTT
>TRBJ2-5|TRBV9|TRBD2|.
CASSPSGGYQETQYF
TGTGCCAGCAGCCCCTCGGGGGGGTACCAAGAGACCCAGTACTTC
>TRBJ1-1|TRBV27|.|.
CASSFPGGTEAFF
TGTGCCAGCAGTTTTCCTGGGGGGACTGAAGCTTTCTTT
>TRBJ2-7|TRBV19|.|.
CASSILQGEQYF
TGTGCCAGTAGTATTTTGCAGGGCGAGCAGTACTTC
>TRBJ1-4|TRBV14|.|.
CASSQDPSAGREKLFF
TGTGCCAGCAGCCAGGACCCTTCGGCGGGACGCGAAAAACTGTTTTTT
>TRBJ2-7|TRBV5-6|TRBD1|.
CASSLGGQGNSYEQYF
TGTGCCAGCAGCTTGGGGGGACAGGGGAACTCCTACGAGCAGTACTTC
>TRBJ2-3|TRBV15|TRBD2|.
CATSREAGGPDTQYF
TGTGCCACCAGCAGAGAAGCGGGGGGGCCAGATACGCAGTATTTT
>TRBJ2-4|TRBV2|.|.
CASSDSRGDSQYF
TGTGCCAGCAGTGATAGTAGGGGGGACAGTCAGTACTTC
>TRBJ2-4|TRBV28|.|few
CASSLSPGLDIQYF
TGTGCCAGCAGTTTATCCCCGGGTCTGGACATTCAGTACTTC
>TRBJ2-3|TRBV7-2|.|.
CASSLEGQRTDTQYF
TGTGCCAGCAGCTTAGAGGGGCAGCGCACAGATACGCAGTATTTT
>TRBJ1-5|TRBV7-2|.|.
CASSLSRDRNQPQHF
TGTGCCAGCAGCTTAAGCCGAGATCGAAATCAGCCCCAGCATTTT
>TRBJ2-5|TRBV9|TRBD1|.
CASSPAGDRLQETQYF
TGTGCCAGCAGCCCGGCAGGGGACAGACTTCAAGAGACCCAGTACTTC
>TRBJ2-1|TRBV19|TRBD1|once
CASSIASGTGSYNEQFF
TGTGCCAGTAGTATCGCCTCCGGGACAGGGTCCTACAATGAGCAGTTCTTC
>TRBJ2-7|TRBV6-5|.|.
CASLMGRRSYEQYF
TGTGCCAGCCTCATGGGGCGCAGGAGCTACGAGCAGTACTTC
>TRBJ1-1|TRBV19|TRBD1|few
CASSQLGQGNTEAFF
TGTGCCAGTAGTCAGTTGGGACAGGGTAACACTGAAGCTTTCTTT
>TRBJ1-6|TRBV10-3|.|.
CAISESGVGGSPLHF
TGTGCCATCAGTGAGTCAGGAGTCGGGGGGTCACCCCTCCACTTT
>TRBJ2-1|TRBV27|.|few
CASSLAGVQYNEQFF
TGTGCCAGCAGTTTAGCAGGGGTCCAATACAATGAGCAGTTCTTC
>TRBJ1-1|TRBV10-3|.|.
CAISESNLADTEAFF
TGTGCCATCAGTGAGTCGAATCTGGCCGACACTGAAGCTTTCTTT
>TRBJ1-2|TRBV7-9|TRBD1|once
CASSPDPGQRF
TGTGCCAGCAGCCCGGACCCGGGACAGAGGTTC
>TRBJ1-2|TRBV6-5|.|.
CASSNPAGGAGGYTF
TGTGCCAGCAGCAACCCTGCGGGGGGCGCCGGCGGCTACACCTTC
>TRBJ2-7|TRBV25-1|.|.
CASSESDRPYEQYF
TGTGCCAGCAGTGAATCCGACAGACCCTACGAGCAGTACTTC